This record looks at one T cell receptor beta chain sequence and its context. The target antigen is unknown. The record originates from a study of OX40 agonist ivuxolimab in advanced cancers. Whole-study context: Ivuxolimab, which patients received intravenously every 2 weeks, was dosed at 0.01 to 10 mg/kg.

The investigators sampled blood at baseline, at cycle 4 day 1, and at cycle 7 day 1. Study-level findings and limits: In the expanded peripheral T cells, antigen specificity was never determined. More expanded clones were seen, on average, in CD8+ T cells than in CD4+.

Germline-derived CDR1 and CDR2 are SGDLS and YYNGEE. The CDR3 runs to 12 residues. V shed 0 bases and J shed 7 bases, with 5 bases lying between them. The data were produced by immunoSEQ multiplex PCR, yet TCRdb's version contains in-frame clones alone and is incomplete. The sample holds roughly 15,000 clones, over 75% seen once. The chain recombines TRBV9 with TRBJ2-1; tentatively, D is TRBD2 (5 bases). The sample was CD4+ or CD8+ T cells sorted from blood, taken in a trial of the OX40 agonist ivuxolimab. This clonotype was obtained from an adult with an advanced solid tumor such as melanoma, head and neck, liver or kidney cancer. The CDR3 is CASSVGRNEQFF. The CDR3 DNA follows: TGTGCCAGCAGCGTAGGGAGGAATGAGCAGTTCTTC.